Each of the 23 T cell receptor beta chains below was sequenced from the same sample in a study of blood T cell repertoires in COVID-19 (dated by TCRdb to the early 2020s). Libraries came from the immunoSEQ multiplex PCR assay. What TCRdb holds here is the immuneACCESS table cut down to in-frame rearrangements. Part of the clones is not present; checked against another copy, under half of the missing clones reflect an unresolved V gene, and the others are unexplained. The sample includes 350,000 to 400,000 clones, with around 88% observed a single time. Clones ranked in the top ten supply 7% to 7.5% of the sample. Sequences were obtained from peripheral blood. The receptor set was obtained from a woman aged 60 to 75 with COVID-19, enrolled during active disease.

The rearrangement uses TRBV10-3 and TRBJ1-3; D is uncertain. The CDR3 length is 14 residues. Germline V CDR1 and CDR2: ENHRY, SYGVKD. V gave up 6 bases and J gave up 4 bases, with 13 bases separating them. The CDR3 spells CAIREPGKGNTIYF. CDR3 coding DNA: TGTGCCATCAGGGAGCCGGGGAAAGGAAACACCATATATTTT.

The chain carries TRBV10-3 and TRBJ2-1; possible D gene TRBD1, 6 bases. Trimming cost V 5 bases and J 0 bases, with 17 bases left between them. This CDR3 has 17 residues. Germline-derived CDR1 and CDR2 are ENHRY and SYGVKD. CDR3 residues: CAISPNLGRGSYNEQFF. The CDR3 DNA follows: TGTGCCATCAGTCCTAACCTAGGCAGGGGCTCCTACAATGAGCAGTTCTTC.

The CDR3 bases are TGTGCCAGCAGCGGGACCGGGCGGGGGACGTACAATGAGCAGTTCTTC. This codes for CASSGTGRGTYNEQFF. The chain has TRBV9 and TRBJ2-1, with 7 bases identical to TRBD2. After removal of 3 bases from V and 4 bases from J, the junction contained 10 bases not matched to a gene. The CDR3 loop spans 16 amino acids. Germline V gene data show CDR1 as SGDLS and CDR2 as YYNGEE.

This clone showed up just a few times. The CDR3 here is CASSHVGRERSGNTIYF. The CDR3 bases are TGCGCCAGCAGCCATGTGGGGAGGGAGCGGTCTGGAAACACCATATATTTT. This chain links TRBV4-1 with TRBJ1-3; D is ambiguous. The CDR3 loop spans 17 amino acids. V lost 3 bases, J lost 1 base, and 16 bases lay in between. Germline V gene lookup returns CDR1 MGHRA and CDR2 YSYEKL.

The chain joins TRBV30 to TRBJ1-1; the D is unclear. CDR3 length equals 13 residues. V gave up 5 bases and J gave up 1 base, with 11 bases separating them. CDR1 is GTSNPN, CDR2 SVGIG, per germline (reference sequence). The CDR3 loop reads CAWRLWQNTEAFF. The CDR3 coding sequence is TGTGCCTGGCGTCTTTGGCAGAACACTGAAGCTTTCTTT.

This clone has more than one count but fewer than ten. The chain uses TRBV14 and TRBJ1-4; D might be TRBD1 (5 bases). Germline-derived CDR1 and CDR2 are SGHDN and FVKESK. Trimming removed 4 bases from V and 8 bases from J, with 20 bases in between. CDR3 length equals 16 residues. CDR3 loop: CASSPRLIQGGEKLFF. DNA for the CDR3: TGTGCCAGCAGCCCTCGTCTCATCCAGGGAGGGGAAAAACTGTTTTTT.

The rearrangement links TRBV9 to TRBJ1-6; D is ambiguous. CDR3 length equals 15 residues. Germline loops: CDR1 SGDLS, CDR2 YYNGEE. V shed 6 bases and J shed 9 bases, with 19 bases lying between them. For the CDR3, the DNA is TGTGCCAGCACCCTCGGGGAGGGATTGTCTTCACCCCTCCACTTT. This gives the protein CASTLGEGLSSPLHF.

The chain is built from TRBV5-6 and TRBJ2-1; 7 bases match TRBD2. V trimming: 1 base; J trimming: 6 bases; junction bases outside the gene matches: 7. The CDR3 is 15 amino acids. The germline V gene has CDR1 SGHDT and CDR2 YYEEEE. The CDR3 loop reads CASSLKGGLINEQFF. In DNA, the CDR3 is TGTGCCAGCAGCTTGAAGGGAGGGCTAATCAATGAGCAGTTCTTC.

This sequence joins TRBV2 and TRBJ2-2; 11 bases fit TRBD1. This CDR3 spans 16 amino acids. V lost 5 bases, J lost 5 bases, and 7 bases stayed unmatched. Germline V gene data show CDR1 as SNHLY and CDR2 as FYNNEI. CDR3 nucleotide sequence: TGTGCCAGCAGTTTGGACAGGGGGCTCGGAACCGGGGAGCTGTTTTTT. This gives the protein CASSLDRGLGTGELFF.

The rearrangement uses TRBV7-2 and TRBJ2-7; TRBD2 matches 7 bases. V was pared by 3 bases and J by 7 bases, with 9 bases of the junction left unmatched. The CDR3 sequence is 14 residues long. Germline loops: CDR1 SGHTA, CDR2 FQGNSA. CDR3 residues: CASSLTSSANEQYF. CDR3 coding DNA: TGTGCCAGCAGCTTGACTAGCTCGGCTAATGAGCAGTACTTC.

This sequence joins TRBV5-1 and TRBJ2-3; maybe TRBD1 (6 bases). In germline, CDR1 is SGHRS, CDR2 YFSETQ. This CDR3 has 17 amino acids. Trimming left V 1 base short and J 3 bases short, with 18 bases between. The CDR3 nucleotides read TGCGCCAGCAGCTTGTGGGGGCGGGTCCAAGGAACAGATACGCAGTATTTT. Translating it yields CASSLWGRVQGTDTQYF.

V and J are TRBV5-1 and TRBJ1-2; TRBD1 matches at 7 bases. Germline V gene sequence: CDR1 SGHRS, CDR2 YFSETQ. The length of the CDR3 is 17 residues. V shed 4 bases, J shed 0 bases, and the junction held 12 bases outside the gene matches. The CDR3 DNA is TGCGCCAGCAGCCGACCGGGACAGAAGATAGCTAACTATGGCTACACCTTC. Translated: CASSRPGQKIANYGYTF.

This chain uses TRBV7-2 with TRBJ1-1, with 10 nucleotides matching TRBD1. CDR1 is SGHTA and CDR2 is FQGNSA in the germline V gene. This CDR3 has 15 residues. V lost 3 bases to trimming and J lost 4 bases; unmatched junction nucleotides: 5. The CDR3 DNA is TGTGCCAGCAGCTTTGGGACAGGGGTCGTCACTGAAGCTTTCTTT. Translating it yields CASSFGTGVVTEAFF.

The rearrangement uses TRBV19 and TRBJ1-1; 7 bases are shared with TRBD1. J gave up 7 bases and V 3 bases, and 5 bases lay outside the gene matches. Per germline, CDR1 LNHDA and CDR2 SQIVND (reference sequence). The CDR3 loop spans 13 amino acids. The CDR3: CASSMRTGDEAFF. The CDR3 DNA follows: TGTGCCAGTAGTATGCGGACAGGAGATGAAGCTTTCTTT.

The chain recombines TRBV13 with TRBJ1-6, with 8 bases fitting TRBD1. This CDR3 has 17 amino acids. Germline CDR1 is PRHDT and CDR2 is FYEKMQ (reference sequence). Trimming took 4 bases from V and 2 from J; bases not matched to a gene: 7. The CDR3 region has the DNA TGTGCCAGCAGCTCTCTCAGGGGGCAGACCTATAATTCACCCCTCCACTTT. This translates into CASSSLRGQTYNSPLHF.

The CDR3 sequence: CASSQGWGPPYNEQFF. DNA for the CDR3: TGCGCCAGCAGCCAAGGTTGGGGGCCCCCCTACAATGAGCAGTTCTTC. The chain recombines TRBV4-1 with TRBJ2-1, with D perhaps TRBD1 (6 bases). Germline values: CDR1 MGHRA, CDR2 YSYEKL. V dropped 1 base and J dropped 2 bases, with 12 bases sitting between them. The CDR3 extends over 16 amino acids.

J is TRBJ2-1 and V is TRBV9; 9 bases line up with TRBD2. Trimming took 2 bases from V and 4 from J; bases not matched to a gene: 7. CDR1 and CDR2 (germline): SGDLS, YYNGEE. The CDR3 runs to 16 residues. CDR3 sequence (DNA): TGTGCCAGCAGCGTCTCCAGTAGCGGGGGTTACAATGAGCAGTTCTTC. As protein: CASSVSSSGGYNEQFF.

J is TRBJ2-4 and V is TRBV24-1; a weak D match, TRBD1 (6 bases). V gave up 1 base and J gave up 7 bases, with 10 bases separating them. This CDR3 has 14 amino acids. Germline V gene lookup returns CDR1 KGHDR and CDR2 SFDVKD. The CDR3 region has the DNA TGTGCCACCAGTGATTTCTGGCAGGGGAACATTCAGTACTTC. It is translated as CATSDFWQGNIQYF.

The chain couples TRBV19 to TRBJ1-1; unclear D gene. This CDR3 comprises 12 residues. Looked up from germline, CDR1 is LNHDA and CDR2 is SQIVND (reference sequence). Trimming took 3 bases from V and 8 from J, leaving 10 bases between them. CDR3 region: CASSIWNSEAFF. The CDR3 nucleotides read TGTGCCAGTAGTATTTGGAACAGCGAAGCTTTCTTT.

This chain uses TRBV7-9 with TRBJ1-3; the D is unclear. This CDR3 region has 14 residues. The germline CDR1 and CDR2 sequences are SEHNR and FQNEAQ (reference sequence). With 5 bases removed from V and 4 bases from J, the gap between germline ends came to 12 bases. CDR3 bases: TGTGCCAGCAGCGGAGCGGCATTGGGAAACACCATATATTTT. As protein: CASSGAALGNTIYF.

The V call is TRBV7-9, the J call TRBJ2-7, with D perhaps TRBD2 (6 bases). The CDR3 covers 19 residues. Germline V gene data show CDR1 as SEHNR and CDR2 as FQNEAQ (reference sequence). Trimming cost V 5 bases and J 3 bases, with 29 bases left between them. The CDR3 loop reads CASSRLGWGDDRGYYEQYF. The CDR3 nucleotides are TGTGCCAGCAGCCGACTAGGGTGGGGTGACGATCGGGGTTACTACGAGCAGTACTTC. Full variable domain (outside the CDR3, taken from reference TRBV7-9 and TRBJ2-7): DTGVSQNPRHKITKRGQNVTFRCDPISEHNRLYWYRQTLGQGPEFLTYFQNEAQLEKSRLLSDRFSAERPKGSFSTLEIQRTEQGDSAMYLCASSRLGWGDDRGYYEQYFGPGTRLTVT.

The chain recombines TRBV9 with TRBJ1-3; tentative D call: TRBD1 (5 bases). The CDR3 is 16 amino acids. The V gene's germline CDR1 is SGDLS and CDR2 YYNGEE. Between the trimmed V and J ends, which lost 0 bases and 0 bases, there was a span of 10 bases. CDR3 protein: CASSVGGEASGNTIYF. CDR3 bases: TGTGCCAGCAGCGTAGGAGGGGAGGCCTCTGGAAACACCATATATTTT.

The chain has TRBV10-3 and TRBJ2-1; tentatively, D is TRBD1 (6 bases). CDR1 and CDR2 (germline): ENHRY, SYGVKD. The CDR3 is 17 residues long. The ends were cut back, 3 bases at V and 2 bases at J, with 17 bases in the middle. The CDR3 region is CAISESLARDTYNEQFF. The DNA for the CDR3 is TGTGCCATCAGTGAAAGCCTAGCTAGGGACACCTACAATGAGCAGTTCTTC.